A single T cell receptor (beta chain) is shown here with its context. Its antigen is unknown. This CDR3 spans 14 amino acids. Germline V gene sequence: CDR1 MDHEN, CDR2 SYDVKM. V dropped 6 bases and J dropped 5; count of bases not matched to a gene: 9. Sequenced by immunoSEQ multiplex PCR; TCRdb stores in-frame clones only, minus some. The sample includes 100,000 to 150,000 clones, 90% to 96% of them seen just once. The data belong to a study of cytomegalovirus exposure and HLA in healthy donors. Study conclusions and caveats: Among TCR beta chains, those listed as cytomegalovirus-associated numbered some 170.

This TCR derives from a man aged 18 to 30 in good health and CMV-seronegative. The chain is built from TRBV28 and TRBJ2-5; 7 bases align to TRBD1. Sequencing was done on a sample of PBMCs. The CDR3 region is CASSRGGVEETQYF. CDR3 coding DNA: TGTGCCAGCAGCCGAGGGGGCGTGGAGGAGACCCAGTACTTC.